This is a list of T cell receptor beta chains from one sample in a study of shared clonotypes between healthy human individuals. Using immunoSEQ multiplex PCR, the repertoire was profiled, and TCRdb retains in-frame clones only, with some absent. The sample contains some 2,400,000 clones, approximately 95% of which appear only once. The sequenced sample consisted of naive CD4+ T cells sorted from blood. These receptor sequences come from a man between 18 and 29 years old in good health. CDR3s include the opening cysteine and the closing phenylalanine or tryptophan. D genes are given only for firm matches. Only some rows state a clone size, as once, few, many or a class for expanded clones.

D gene,V gene,clone size,J gene,CDR3 protein,CDR3 DNA
.,TRBV10-3,.,TRBJ1-3,CAISGGRASGNTIYF,TGTGCCATCAGTGGGGGCAGAGCCTCTGGAAACACCATATATTTT
.,TRBV9,few,TRBJ1-6,CASSVGEGVNSPLHF,TGTGCCAGCAGCGTAGGAGAGGGGGTGAATTCACCCCTCCACTTT
.,TRBV4-1,.,TRBJ2-2,CASSQGQNTGELFF,TGCGCCAGCAGCCAGGGACAGAACACCGGGGAGCTGTTTTTT
TRBD1,TRBV5-5,.,TRBJ2-7,CASSLVPPLTGSGQQYF,TGTGCCAGCAGCTTGGTTCCCCCCCTGACAGGGAGTGGTCAGCAGTACTTC
.,TRBV15,.,TRBJ2-5,CATSRGGVETQYF,TGTGCCACCAGCAGAGGGGGGGTAGAGACCCAGTACTTC
.,TRBV5-1,.,TRBJ2-5,CASTIKGPQETQYF,TGCGCCAGCACCATAAAGGGACCGCAAGAGACCCAGTACTTC
.,TRBV30,.,TRBJ2-5,CAWSEANEWTQYF,TGTGCCTGGAGTGAGGCGAACGAATGGACCCAGTACTTC
.,TRBV19,.,TRBJ2-7,CASSIKGDEQYF,TGTGCCAGTAGTATTAAGGGGGACGAGCAGTACTTC
TRBD1,TRBV18,.,TRBJ1-1,CASSPDRANTEAFF,TGTGCCAGCTCACCGGACAGGGCCAACACTGAAGCTTTCTTT
.,TRBV6-1,.,TRBJ1-5,CASSEETNPGQPQHF,TGTGCCAGCAGTGAGGAGACTAACCCGGGGCAGCCCCAGCATTTT
.,TRBV10-3,.,TRBJ2-7,CAARGGNGYEQYF,TGTGCCGCGAGGGGGGGAAATGGCTACGAGCAGTACTTC
TRBD1,TRBV9,.,TRBJ2-7,CASSGQGSSYEQYF,TGTGCCAGCAGCGGACAGGGAAGCTCCTACGAGCAGTACTTC
.,TRBV5-1,.,TRBJ2-3,CASSLALESWGTDTQYF,TGCGCCAGCAGCTTGGCCTTAGAGAGTTGGGGCACAGATACGCAGTATTTT
TRBD1,TRBV11-3,.,TRBJ2-1,CASSPGTAVYNEQFF,TGTGCCAGCAGCCCCGGGACAGCCGTATACAATGAGCAGTTCTTC
.,TRBV7-2,.,TRBJ2-1,CASSLRDENRGEQFF,TGTGCCAGCAGCCTCCGGGACGAGAACCGGGGTGAGCAGTTCTTC
.,TRBV5-4,.,TRBJ2-7,CASSLRTKQYEQYF,TGTGCCAGCAGCTTGCGGACTAAACAATACGAGCAGTACTTC
TRBD1,TRBV18,.,TRBJ2-1,CASSPVGQAYNEQFF,TGTGCCAGCTCACCAGTGGGACAGGCCTACAATGAGCAGTTCTTC
.,TRBV10-3,.,TRBJ2-2,CAISDFTGELFF,TGTGCCATCAGTGATTTTACCGGGGAGCTGTTTTTT
TRBD2,TRBV6-1,once,TRBJ2-3,CASSPTSWADTQYF,TGTGCCAGCAGCCCGACTAGCTGGGCAGATACGCAGTATTTT
.,TRBV21-1,.,TRBJ1-6,CASSKEYWQGVSSYNSPLHF,TGTGCCAGCAGCAAAGAGTACTGGCAGGGGGTCTCGTCCTATAATTCACCCCTCCACTTT
.,TRBV6-5,.,TRBJ1-3,CASSYGGTIYF,TGTGCCAGCAGTTACGGAGGGACCATATATTTT
.,TRBV30,.,TRBJ2-6,CAWSVMGMGGANVLTF,TGTGCCTGGAGTGTAATGGGGATGGGTGGGGCCAACGTCCTGACTTTC
.,TRBV11-3,.,TRBJ2-7,CAPFPLDCVSYEQYF,TGTGCCCCTTTTCCTTTGGACTGCGTCTCCTACGAGCAGTACTTC
.,TRBV6-4,.,TRBJ1-6,CAASPYNSPLHF,TGTGCCGCCTCCCCCTATAATTCACCCCTCCACTTT
.,TRBV10-1,few,TRBJ1-2,CASSESRWGGYTF,TGCGCCAGCAGTGAGTCCCGGTGGGGAGGCTACACCTTC
.,TRBV15,once,TRBJ2-3,CATAVRGVGTDTQYF,TGTGCCACCGCGGTCAGGGGTGTTGGCACAGATACGCAGTATTTT
TRBD2,TRBV5-1,.,TRBJ2-5,CASSWGTSGIPPQETQYF,TGCGCCAGCAGCTGGGGGACTAGCGGGATCCCCCCGCAAGAGACCCAGTACTTC
.,TRBV18,.,TRBJ2-1,CASSPAEGLSYNEQFF,TGTGCCAGCTCACCGGCCGAAGGGCTGAGTTACAATGAGCAGTTCTTC
.,TRBV5-4,.,TRBJ1-2,CASTNTGLNYGYTF,TGTGCCAGCACTAACACAGGGCTTAACTATGGCTACACCTTC
.,TRBV5-1,.,TRBJ1-6,CASSLEQRNSPLHF,TGCGCCAGCAGCTTGGAACAGAGAAATTCACCCCTCCACTTT
.,TRBV5-1,.,TRBJ2-1,CASSPLPSAQSSYNEQFF,TGCGCCAGCAGCCCTCTTCCTAGCGCCCAGAGCTCCTACAATGAGCAGTTCTTC
.,TRBV7-9,once,TRBJ1-1,CASSLGGGNTEAFF,TGTGCCAGCAGCCTAGGGGGAGGGAACACTGAAGCTTTCTTT
.,TRBV10-3,.,TRBJ1-5,CAITRDMLAQPQHF,TGTGCCATAACACGAGACATGTTAGCCCAGCCCCAGCATTTT
.,TRBV27,.,TRBJ1-2,CASSSRRTSYGYTF,TGTGCCAGCAGTTCCCGACGGACCTCCTATGGCTACACCTTC
.,TRBV7-9,.,TRBJ1-1,CASSQKFENPEAFF,TGTGCCAGCAGCCAAAAATTTGAGAACCCTGAAGCTTTCTTT
.,TRBV13,.,TRBJ2-2,CASSFVLQGRTGELFF,TGTGCCAGCAGCTTTGTATTACAGGGAAGAACCGGGGAGCTGTTTTTT
TRBD1,TRBV7-2,.,TRBJ2-4,CASSLQGAKNIQYF,TGTGCCAGCAGCCTACAGGGGGCCAAAAACATTCAGTACTTC
.,TRBV27,.,TRBJ2-4,CASMVHSLAKNIQYF,TGTGCCAGCATGGTTCACAGTCTAGCCAAAAACATTCAGTACTTC
TRBD1,TRBV28,.,TRBJ2-7,CASSPRDRFPYEQYF,TGTGCCAGCAGCCCCCGGGACAGGTTTCCCTACGAGCAGTACTTC
.,TRBV28,.,TRBJ1-6,CASSLETGNSPLHF,TGTGCCAGCAGTTTGGAGACCGGGAATTCACCCCTCCACTTT
.,TRBV7-9,.,TRBJ1-1,CASSPFGAPNTEAFF,TGTGCCAGCAGCCCGTTCGGTGCGCCGAACACTGAAGCTTTCTTT
.,TRBV7-7,.,TRBJ2-7,CASSPRQSSYEQYF,TGTGCTAGCAGCCCAAGACAGAGCTCCTACGAGCAGTACTTC
.,TRBV29-1,.,TRBJ2-1,CSVEGRPASFVQFF,TGCAGCGTTGAAGGTCGTCCGGCTTCCTTTGTGCAGTTCTTC
.,TRBV7-9,.,TRBJ2-3,CASSPAVDTQYF,TGTGCCAGCAGCCCGGCGGTAGATACGCAGTATTTT
.,TRBV2,.,TRBJ1-6,CASSESRVNSPLHF,TGTGCCAGCAGTGAATCCAGGGTCAATTCACCCCTCCACTTT
TRBD2,TRBV28,.,TRBJ2-1,CASSPYRDYPKEQFF,TGTGCCAGCAGCCCTTACCGGGACTACCCCAAGGAGCAGTTCTTC
.,TRBV6-1,.,TRBJ1-5,CASSEITYYSNQPQHF,TGTGCCAGCAGTGAAATAACCTATTATAGCAATCAGCCCCAGCATTTT
.,TRBV11-1,.,TRBJ2-7,CASSPTVGKSTF,TGTGCCAGCAGCCCCACGGTCGGCAAATCGACATTC
TRBD1,TRBV28,.,TRBJ2-7,CASRGDRPSYEQYF,TGTGCCAGCAGAGGGGACAGGCCCTCCTACGAGCAGTACTTC
.,TRBV18,.,TRBJ1-2,CASSPSEGGSANYGYTF,TGTGCCAGCTCACCTTCCGAAGGGGGGAGCGCTAACTATGGCTACACCTTC
.,TRBV30,.,TRBJ2-7,CAWSTGPGYGSYEQYF,TGTGCCTGGAGTACTGGGCCGGGGTACGGGTCCTACGAGCAGTACTTC
.,TRBV5-6,.,TRBJ2-1,CASSFRGLSYNEQFF,TGTGCCAGCAGCTTTCGCGGGCTCTCCTACAATGAGCAGTTCTTC
.,TRBV5-1,.,TRBJ2-7,CASSRDGGSYEQYF,TGCGCCAGCAGCCGGGATGGGGGTTCCTACGAGCAGTACTTC
TRBD2,TRBV30,.,TRBJ2-5,CAWSGTSERTQYF,TGTGCCTGGAGTGGGACTAGCGAGAGGACCCAGTACTTC